This T cell receptor beta chain stems from a study of spatial heterogeneity in lung cancer. Study details: An average of more than ten raw reads was observed per unique TCR and UMI combination. Overall study results and limits: Tumoral mutation counts were tracked by counts of expanded intratumoral alpha and beta TCRs.

V trimming: 6 bases; J trimming: 3 bases; junction bases outside the gene matches: 9. The germline CDR1 and CDR2 sequences are MNHEY and SVGEGT. This CDR3 comprises 15 residues. Comments on this clonotype: Its antigen is still unknown.

Noted time point: sample taken at primary tumor resection. In TCRdb, the 5' RACE reads were re-called with MiXCR into one record per CDR3 protein. The sample consists of about 11,000 distinct CDR3 sequences, 5% to 6.5% of them appearing once. Sequenced material: lung tumor tissue, taken at surgery. V is TRBV6-2 or TRBV6-3 and J is TRBJ2-5, with 8 bases fitting TRBD1. This clonotype was sampled from a male donor with early-stage non-small cell lung cancer. CDR3 sequence reads: CASRAMDRAKETQYF. CDR3 in DNA: TGTGCCAGCAGGGCTATGGACAGGGCTAAAGAGACCCAGTACTTC.